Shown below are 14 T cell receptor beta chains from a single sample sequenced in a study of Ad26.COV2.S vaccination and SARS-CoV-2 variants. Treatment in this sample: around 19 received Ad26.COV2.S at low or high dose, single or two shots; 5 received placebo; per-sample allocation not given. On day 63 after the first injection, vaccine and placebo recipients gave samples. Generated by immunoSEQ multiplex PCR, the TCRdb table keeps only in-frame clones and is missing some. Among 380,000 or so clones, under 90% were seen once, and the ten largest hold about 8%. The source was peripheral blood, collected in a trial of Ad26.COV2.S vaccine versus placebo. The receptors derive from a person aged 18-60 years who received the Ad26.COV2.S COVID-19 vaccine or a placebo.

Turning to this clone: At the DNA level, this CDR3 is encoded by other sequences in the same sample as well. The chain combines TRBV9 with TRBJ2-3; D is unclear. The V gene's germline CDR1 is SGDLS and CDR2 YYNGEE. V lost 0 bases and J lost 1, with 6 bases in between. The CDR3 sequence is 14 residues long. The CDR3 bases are TGTGCCAGCAGCGTAGGAGGCCGCACAGATACGCAGTATTTT. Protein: CASSVGGRTDTQYF.

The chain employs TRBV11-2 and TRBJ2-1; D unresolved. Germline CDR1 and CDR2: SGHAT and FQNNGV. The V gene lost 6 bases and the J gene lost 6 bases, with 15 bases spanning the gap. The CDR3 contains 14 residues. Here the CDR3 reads CASRSGQIGNEQFF. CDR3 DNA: TGTGCCAGCAGGTCGGGCCAAATCGGCAATGAGCAGTTCTTC.

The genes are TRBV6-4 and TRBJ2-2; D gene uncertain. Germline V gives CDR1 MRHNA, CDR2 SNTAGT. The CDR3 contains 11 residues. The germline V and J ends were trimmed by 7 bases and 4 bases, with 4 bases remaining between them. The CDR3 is CASITTGELFF. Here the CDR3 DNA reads TGTGCCAGCATTACCACCGGGGAGCTGTTTTTT.

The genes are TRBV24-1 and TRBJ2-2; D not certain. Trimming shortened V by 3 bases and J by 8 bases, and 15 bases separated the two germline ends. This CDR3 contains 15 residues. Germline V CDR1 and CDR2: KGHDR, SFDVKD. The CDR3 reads CATSDARRAGGELFF. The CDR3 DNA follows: TGTGCCACCAGTGATGCCCGGAGAGCCGGGGGGGAGCTGTTTTTT.

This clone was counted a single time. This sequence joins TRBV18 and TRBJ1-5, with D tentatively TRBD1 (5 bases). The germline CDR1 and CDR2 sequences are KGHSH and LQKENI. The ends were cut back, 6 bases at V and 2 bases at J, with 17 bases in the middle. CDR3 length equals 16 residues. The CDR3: CASSPRERGGNQPQHF. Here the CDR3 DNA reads TGTGCCAGCTCCCCCAGGGAGCGGGGCGGCAATCAGCCCCAGCATTTT.

The CDR3 sequence: CASSRTTANYGYTF. The DNA of the CDR3 is TGTGCCAGCAGCCGGACGACAGCTAACTATGGCTACACCTTC. The chain couples TRBV3-1 (or the pseudogene TRBV3-2) to TRBJ1-2; maybe TRBD1 (5 bases). The CDR3 sequence is 14 residues long. CDR1 is LGHDT, CDR2 YNNKEL, per germline (reference sequence). The V end was cut by 4 bases, the J end by 0 bases, with 9 bases between.

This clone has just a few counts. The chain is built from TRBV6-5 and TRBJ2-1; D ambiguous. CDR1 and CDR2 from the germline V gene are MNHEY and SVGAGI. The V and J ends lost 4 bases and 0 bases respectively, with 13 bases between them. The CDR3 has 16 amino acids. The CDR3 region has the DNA TGTGCCAGCAGTTCCAATGGTGCCTCCTCCTACAATGAGCAGTTCTTC. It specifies CASSSNGASSYNEQFF.

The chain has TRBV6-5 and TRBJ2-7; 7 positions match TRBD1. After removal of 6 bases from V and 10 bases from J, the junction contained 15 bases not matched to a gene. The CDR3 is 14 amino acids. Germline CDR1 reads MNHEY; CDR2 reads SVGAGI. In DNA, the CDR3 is TGTGCCAGCAGACCCCAATCTCGACAGGGCCCCCAGTACTTC. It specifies CASRPQSRQGPQYF.

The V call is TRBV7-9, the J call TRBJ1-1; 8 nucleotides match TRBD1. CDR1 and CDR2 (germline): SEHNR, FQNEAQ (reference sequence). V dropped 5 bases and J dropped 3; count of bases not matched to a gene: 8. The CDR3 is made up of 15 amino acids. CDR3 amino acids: CASSPGQAGYTEAFF. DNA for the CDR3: TGTGCCAGCAGCCCGGGACAGGCGGGGTACACTGAAGCTTTCTTT.

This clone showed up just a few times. The CDR3 bases are TGTGCCAGCAGTTTGCGCTACAGCCTATATGGCTACACCTTC. This gives the protein CASSLRYSLYGYTF. V is TRBV28 and J is TRBJ1-2; D unclear. Germline CDR1 and CDR2: MDHEN and SYDVKM. The CDR3 contains 14 residues. Trimming stripped 3 bases from V and 5 bases from J, with 13 bases between.

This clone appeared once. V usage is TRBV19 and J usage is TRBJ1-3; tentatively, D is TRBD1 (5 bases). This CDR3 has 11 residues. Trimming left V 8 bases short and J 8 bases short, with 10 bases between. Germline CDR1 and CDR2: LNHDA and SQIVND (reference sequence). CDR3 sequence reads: CASRQGDTIYF. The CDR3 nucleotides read TGTGCCAGTCGGCAGGGAGACACCATATATTTT. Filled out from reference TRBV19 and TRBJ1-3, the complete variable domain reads DGGITQSPKYLFRKEGQNVTLSCEQNLNHDAMYWYRQDPGQGLRLIYYSQIVNDFQKGDIAEGYSVSREKKESFPLTVTSAQKNPTAFYLCASRQGDTIYFGEGSWLTVV.

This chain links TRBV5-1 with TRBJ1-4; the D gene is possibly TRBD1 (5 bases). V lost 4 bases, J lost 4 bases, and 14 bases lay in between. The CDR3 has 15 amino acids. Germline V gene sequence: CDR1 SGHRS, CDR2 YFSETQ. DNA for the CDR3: TGCGCCAGCAGCCGGGACCTGGGGCTTAATGAAAAACTGTTTTTT. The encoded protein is CASSRDLGLNEKLFF.

The chain's CDR3 is CASSPRGNQPQHF. The CDR3 nucleotides read TGTGCCAGCAGCCCCCGGGGAAATCAGCCCCAGCATTTT. This chain uses TRBV2 with TRBJ1-5; D is unresolved. The germline V gene has CDR1 SNHLY and CDR2 FYNNEI. The CDR3 runs 13 residues. V was trimmed by 6 bases and J by 4 bases, leaving 10 bases between them.

The DNA of the CDR3 is TGCGCCAGCAGCTTGGGGGCAGATACGCAGTATTTT. Encoded protein: CASSLGADTQYF. J is TRBJ2-3 and V is TRBV5-1; no clear D gene. The V gene lost 0 bases and the J gene lost 4 bases, with 3 bases spanning the gap. CDR1 is SGHRS and CDR2 is YFSETQ in the germline V gene. This CDR3 has 12 residues.